Below, 20 T cell receptor beta chains from the same sample are listed, as sequenced in a study of control samples from healthy donors and cancer patients. Some clones are missing from TCRdb's copy, which holds only in-frame ones; the method was immunoSEQ multiplex PCR. This sample has more than 110,000 clones, with roughly 92% found just once. Sequencing input: blood. Source of these receptors: a man aged 25 to 40 in good health.

The chain links TRBV7-2 to TRBJ2-3, with D uncertain. Germline assignment: CDR1 SGHTA and CDR2 FQGNSA. V was shortened by 3 bases and J by 6 bases, with 10 bases between the two germline ends. CDR3 length equals 13 residues. DNA for the CDR3: TGTGCCAGCAGCTTGATCGCTCCCGATACGCAGTATTTT. Translating it yields CASSLIAPDTQYF.

The chain is built from TRBV11-2 and TRBJ2-1, with 9 bases fitting TRBD2. The germline V gene encodes CDR1 SGHAT and CDR2 FQNNGV. V lost 1 base and J lost 10; bases outside the gene matches: 8. CDR3 size: 15 residues. The CDR3 here is CASSLGLADTGEQFF. The CDR3 nucleotides read TGTGCCAGCAGCTTAGGACTAGCGGATACGGGCGAGCAGTTCTTC. Complete variable domain (other parts from reference TRBV11-2 and TRBJ2-1): EAGVAQSPRYKIIEKRQSVAFWCNPISGHATLYWYQQILGQGPKLLIQFQNNGVVDDSQLPKDRFSAERLKGVDSTLKIQPAKLEDSAVYLCASSLGLADTGEQFFGPGTRLTVL.

The V gene is TRBV7-9, the J gene TRBJ2-7; TRBD1 matches 8 bases. V gave up 3 bases and J gave up 7 bases; unmatched junction bases: 5. Germline CDR1 SEHNR, CDR2 FQNEAQ (reference sequence). The CDR3 has 13 amino acids. The CDR3 protein is CASSLATGGEQYF. The CDR3 nucleotides read TGTGCCAGCAGCTTGGCAACAGGGGGTGAGCAGTACTTC. Complete variable domain (other parts from reference TRBV7-9 and TRBJ2-7): DTGVSQNPRHKITKRGQNVTFRCDPISEHNRLYWYRQTLGQGPEFLTYFQNEAQLEKSRLLSDRFSAERPKGSFSTLEIQRTEQGDSAMYLCASSLATGGEQYFGPGTRLTVT.

The chain's CDR3 is CASSRLAGTGPDTQYF. In DNA, the CDR3 is TGCGCCAGCAGCCGACTAGCGGGAACGGGGCCAGATACGCAGTATTTT. The chain combines TRBV5-1 with TRBJ2-3; TRBD2 matches 11 bases. CDR1 SGHRS and CDR2 YFSETQ come from the germline V gene. The CDR3 sequence is 16 residues long. J gave up 4 bases and V 4 bases, and 8 bases lay outside the gene matches.

This clone was seen a handful of times. V is TRBV10-1 and J is TRBJ2-7; 10 bases agree with TRBD1. CDR3 size: 16 residues. Trimming took 0 bases from V and 1 from J; bases not matched to a gene: 3. The germline V gene has CDR1 WNHNN and CDR2 SYGVQD (reference sequence). CDR3 in DNA: TGCGCCAGCAGTGAGTCGTTGGGACAGGGGTCCTACGAGCAGTACTTC. Amino acids: CASSESLGQGSYEQYF.

This clone was counted once. The rearrangement uses TRBV4-2 and TRBJ1-2; 12 bases fit TRBD1. Germline V gene sequence: CDR1 LGHNA, CDR2 YNFKEQ. Germline trimming cut 4 bases from V and 4 bases from J; bases unmatched to any gene: 7. The CDR3 is 16 amino acids. CDR3 sequence (DNA): TGTGCCAGCAGCCCTGAAGGGACAGGGGGCAGCTATGGCTACACCTTC. This encodes CASSPEGTGGSYGYTF.

This rearrangement joins TRBV28 to TRBJ1-1; D possibly corresponds to TRBD1 (6 bases). Trimming left V 8 bases short and J 5 bases short, with 12 bases between. Germline CDR1 MDHEN, CDR2 SYDVKM. There are 12 residues in the CDR3. CDR3 in amino acids: CASGTGFTEAFF. DNA of the CDR3: TGTGCCAGCGGTACAGGGTTTACTGAAGCTTTCTTT.

In this sample, this clone turned up once. The chain links TRBV6-2 or TRBV6-3 to TRBJ2-7; 7 bases fit TRBD1. J was trimmed by 6 bases and V by 5 bases; bases with no gene match: 10. CDR1 and CDR2 (germline): MNHEY, SVGEGT. This CDR3 has 14 residues. The CDR3, as DNA: TGTGCCAGCAGTGCCGGGACAGAATTGAGCGAGCAGTACTTC. Protein product: CASSAGTELSEQYF.

The chain couples TRBV6-2 or TRBV6-3 to TRBJ1-3; D is possibly TRBD1 (5 bases). Germline V lookup: CDR1 MNHEY, CDR2 SVGEGT. V gave up 4 bases and J gave up 0 bases, with 19 bases separating them. CDR3 length equals 18 residues. In DNA, the CDR3 is TGTGCCAGCAGTTCCCCCCTGGGACTGAGGGGCTCTGGAAACACCATATATTTT. This sequence encodes CASSSPLGLRGSGNTIYF.

The chain is built from TRBV11-2 and TRBJ2-2; D assignment may be TRBD1 or TRBD2 (5 bases each). Germline loops: CDR1 SGHAT, CDR2 FQNNGV. The CDR3 is 18 residues long. Trimming stripped 1 base from V and 0 bases from J, with 15 bases between. CDR3 bases: TGTGCCAGCAGCTTAGTCTGGGGGTCCCCCTCGAACACCGGGGAGCTGTTTTTT. This sequence encodes CASSLVWGSPSNTGELFF.

This clone came up once. The genes are TRBV4-3 and TRBJ1-1, with 9 bases identical to TRBD1. The CDR3 runs 18 residues. Germline trimming cut 1 base from V and 6 bases from J; bases unmatched to any gene: 15. Germline V gives CDR1 LGHNA, CDR2 YSLEER. CDR3 in amino acids: CASSQVQGAPGGFAEAFF. The CDR3 DNA reads TGCGCCAGCAGCCAAGTACAGGGGGCGCCCGGGGGGTTCGCTGAAGCTTTCTTT.

The gene calls are TRBV4-1 and TRBJ2-1; 14 nucleotides line up with TRBD2. Per the germline V gene, CDR1 is MGHRA and CDR2 is YSYEKL. The CDR3 is 15 residues long. The J segment lost 15 bases and the V segment lost 0 bases, leaving 7 bases of the junction unmatched. CDR3 sequence: CASSQEGLAGVGVFF. The DNA of the CDR3 is TGCGCCAGCAGCCAAGAGGGACTAGCGGGAGTAGGGGTGTTCTTC.

V is TRBV4-1 and J is TRBJ1-4; D ambiguous. Germline V gene sequence: CDR1 MGHRA, CDR2 YSYEKL. V dropped 4 bases and J dropped 3 bases, with 9 bases sitting between them. CDR3 length equals 14 residues. The DNA of the CDR3 is TGCGCCAGCAGCCTCGGGCCCTCTAATGAAAAACTGTTTTTT. It is translated as CASSLGPSNEKLFF.

V usage is TRBV2 and J usage is TRBJ2-7; possible D gene TRBD1, 7 bases. Trimming stripped 7 bases from V and 1 base from J, with 14 bases between. Germline V gene lookup returns CDR1 SNHLY and CDR2 FYNNEI. This CDR3 comprises 14 residues. CDR3 region: CASTDREVSYEQYF. The DNA for the CDR3 is TGTGCCAGCACCGACAGGGAGGTATCCTACGAGCAGTACTTC. Based on the CDR3 plus reference TRBV2 and TRBJ2-7, the full variable domain is EPEVTQTPSHQVTQMGQEVILRCVPISNHLYFYWYRQILGQKVEFLVSFYNNEISEKSEIFDDQFSVERPDGSNFTLKIRSTKLEDSAMYFCASTDREVSYEQYFGPGTRLTVT.

V is TRBV19 and J is TRBJ1-3; 7 nucleotides line up with TRBD1. Per germline, CDR1 LNHDA and CDR2 SQIVND (reference sequence). The length of the CDR3 is 14 residues. V was pared by 5 bases and J by 0 bases, with 1 base of the junction left unmatched. This CDR3 reads CASSGTASGNTIYF. The CDR3 DNA is TGTGCCAGTAGTGGGACAGCCTCTGGAAACACCATATATTTT.

The chain recombines TRBV6-2 or TRBV6-3 with TRBJ1-5; tentative D call: TRBD1 (6 bases). Germline lookup yields CDR1 MNHEY and CDR2 SVGEGT. The CDR3 is 16 amino acids. V was trimmed by 6 bases and J by 3 bases, leaving 18 bases between them. CDR3 region: CASSRQQGPYNQPQHF. The CDR3 bases are TGTGCCAGCAGCAGACAACAGGGACCCTACAATCAGCCCCAGCATTTT.

This CDR3 reads CASSVDRDRGYTF. CDR3 bases: TGTGCCAGCTCAGTTGACAGGGATCGTGGCTACACCTTC. The J gene is TRBJ1-2, the V gene TRBV18, with TRBD1 identical over 7 bases. Germline CDR1 KGHSH, CDR2 LQKENI. The V segment lost 5 bases and the J segment 7 bases; nucleotides outside the gene matches: 7. This CDR3 is built from 13 residues.

This chain joins TRBV4-3 and TRBJ1-3; D not resolved. V was pared by 4 bases and J by 0 bases, with 13 bases between. This CDR3 comprises 16 residues. Germline lookup yields CDR1 LGHNA and CDR2 YSLEER. CDR3 nucleotide sequence: TGCGCCAGCAGCCGAGACATCACCAGCTCTGGAAACACCATATATTTT. Its protein product is CASSRDITSSGNTIYF.

About this clone itself: At the DNA level, this CDR3 is encoded by other sequences in the same sample as well. The V call is TRBV30, the J call TRBJ2-2; D is uncertain. Germline CDR1 and CDR2: GTSNPN and SVGIG (reference sequence). This CDR3 is built from 14 residues. Trimming left V 3 bases short and J 1 base short, with 9 bases between. The CDR3 DNA follows: TGTGCCTGGAGGGGGTGGGGGAACACCGGGGAGCTGTTTTTT. Translated, it gives CAWRGWGNTGELFF. Supplemented by reference TRBV30 and TRBJ2-2, the full variable domain reads SQTIHQWPATLVQPVGSPLSLECTVEGTSNPNLYWYRQAAGRGLQLLFYSVGIGQISSEVPQNLSASRPQDRQFILSSKKLLLSDSGFYLCAWRGWGNTGELFFGEGSRLTVL.

The chain is built from TRBV28 and TRBJ1-5; no definite D call. V lost 7 bases to trimming and J lost 1 base, with 11 bases between them. Per germline, CDR1 MDHEN and CDR2 SYDVKM. The CDR3 runs to 14 residues. In DNA, the CDR3 is TGTGCCAGCACCACGTGGGGAAGCAATCAGCCCCAGCATTTT. It encodes CASTTWGSNQPQHF. The variable domain in full, with the rest retrieved from reference TRBV28 and TRBJ1-5, is DVKVTQSSRYLVKRTGEKVFLECVQDMDHENMFWYRQDPGLGLRLIYFSYDVKMKEKGDIPEGYSVSREKKERFSLILESASTNQTSMYLCASTTWGSNQPQHFGDGTRLSIL.